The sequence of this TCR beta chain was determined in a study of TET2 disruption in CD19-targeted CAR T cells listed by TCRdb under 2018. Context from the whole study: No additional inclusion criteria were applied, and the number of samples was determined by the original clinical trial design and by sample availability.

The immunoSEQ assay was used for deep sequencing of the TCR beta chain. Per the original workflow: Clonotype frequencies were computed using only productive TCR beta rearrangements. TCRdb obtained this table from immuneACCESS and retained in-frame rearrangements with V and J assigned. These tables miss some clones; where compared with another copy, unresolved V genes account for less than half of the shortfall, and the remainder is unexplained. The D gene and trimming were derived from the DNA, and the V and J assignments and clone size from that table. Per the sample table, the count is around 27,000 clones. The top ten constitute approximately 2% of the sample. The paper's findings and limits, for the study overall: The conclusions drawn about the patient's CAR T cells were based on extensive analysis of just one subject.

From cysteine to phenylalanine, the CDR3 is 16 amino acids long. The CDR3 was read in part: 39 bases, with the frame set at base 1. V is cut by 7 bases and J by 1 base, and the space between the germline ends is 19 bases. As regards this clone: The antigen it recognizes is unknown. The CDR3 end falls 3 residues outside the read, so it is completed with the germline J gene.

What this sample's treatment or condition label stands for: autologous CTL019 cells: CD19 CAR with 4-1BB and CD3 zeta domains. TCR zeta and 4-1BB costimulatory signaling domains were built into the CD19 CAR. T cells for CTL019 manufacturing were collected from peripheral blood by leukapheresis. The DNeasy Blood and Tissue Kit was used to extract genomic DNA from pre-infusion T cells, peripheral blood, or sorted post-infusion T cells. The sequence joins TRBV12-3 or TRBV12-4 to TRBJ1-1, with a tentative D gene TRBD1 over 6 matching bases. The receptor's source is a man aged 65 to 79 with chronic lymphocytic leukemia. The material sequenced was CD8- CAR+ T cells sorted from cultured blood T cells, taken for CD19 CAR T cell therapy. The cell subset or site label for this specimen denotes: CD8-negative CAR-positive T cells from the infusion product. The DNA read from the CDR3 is TGTGCCAGCACCCAAGGGACAATAAGGTGGAACACTGAA. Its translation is CASTQGTIRWNTE. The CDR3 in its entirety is CASTQGTIRWNTEAFF.